This TCR beta chain was identified during a study of beta chain features in type 1 diabetes. Study in general: Taken together, all samples contributed fewer than 110 million examined sorted cells. Overall study results and limits: Shorter templates might be favored by PCR, equally in patients and controls. The naive, central memory and Treg TCRB repertoires showed an apparent similarity that was greater among patients than among healthy donors. TCRB CDR3s were moderately but significantly shorter in Type 1 diabetes patients in all four CD4+ subsets.

TCRB transcripts that were expressed got sequenced, as all of the isolated RNA had been reverse transcribed. Data came from immunoSEQ multiplex PCR; TCRdb stores just in-frame clones and leaves some out. Seen here are about 160,000 clones, 63% observed once, and the top ten hold around 0.08%. CDR3 length equals 15 residues. CDR1 SGHTA and CDR2 FQGNSA come from the germline V gene. Deletions cut 1 base from V and 7 bases from J, with 16 bases between. This clone was observed a single time. What it recognizes is unknown. Sequencing was performed on naive CD4+ T cells from blood. This TCR was recovered from a man aged 25 to 40 with type 1 diabetes. The chain uses TRBV7-2 and TRBJ1-2, with a weak D call TRBD1 (6 bases). CDR3: CASSLERQGRGGYTF. The CDR3 DNA reads as TGTGCCAGCAGCTTAGAACGGCAGGGGAGGGGTGGCTACACCTTC.